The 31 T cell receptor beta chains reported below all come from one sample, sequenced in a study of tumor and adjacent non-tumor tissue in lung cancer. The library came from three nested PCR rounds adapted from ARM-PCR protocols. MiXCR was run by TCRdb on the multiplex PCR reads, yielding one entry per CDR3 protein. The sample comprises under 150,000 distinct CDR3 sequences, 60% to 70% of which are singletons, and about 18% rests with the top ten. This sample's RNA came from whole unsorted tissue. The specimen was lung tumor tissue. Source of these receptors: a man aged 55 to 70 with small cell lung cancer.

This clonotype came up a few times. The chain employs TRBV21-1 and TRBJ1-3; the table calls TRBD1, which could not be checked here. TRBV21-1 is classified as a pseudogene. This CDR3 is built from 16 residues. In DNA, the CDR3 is TGTGCCAGCAGCAAAAAAGGCAGGGGAGATGGAAACACCATATATTTT. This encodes CASSKKGRGDGNTIYF.

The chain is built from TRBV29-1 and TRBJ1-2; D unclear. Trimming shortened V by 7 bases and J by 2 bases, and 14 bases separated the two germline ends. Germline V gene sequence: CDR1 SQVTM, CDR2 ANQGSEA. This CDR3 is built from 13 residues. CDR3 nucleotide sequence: TGCAGCGATTACAATTTAAAGAACTATGGCTACACCTTC. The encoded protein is CSDYNLKNYGYTF. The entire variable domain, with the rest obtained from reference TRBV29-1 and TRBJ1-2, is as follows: SAVISQKPSRDICQRGTSLTIQCQVDSQVTMMFWYRQQPGQSLTLIATANQGSEATYESGFVIDKFPISRPNLTFSTLTVSNMSPEDSSIYLCSDYNLKNYGYTFGSGTRLTVV.

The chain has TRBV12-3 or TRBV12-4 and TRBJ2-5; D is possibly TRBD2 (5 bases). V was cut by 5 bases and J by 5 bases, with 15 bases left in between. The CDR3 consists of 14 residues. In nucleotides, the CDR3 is TGTGCCAGCAGTCCCTCGGGGTGGGTGGAGACCCAGTACTTC. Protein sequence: CASSPSGWVETQYF.

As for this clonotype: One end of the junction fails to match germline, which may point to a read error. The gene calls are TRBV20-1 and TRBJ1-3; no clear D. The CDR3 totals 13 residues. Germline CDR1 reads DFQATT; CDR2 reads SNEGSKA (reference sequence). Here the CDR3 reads CGAHSRIGNTTYF. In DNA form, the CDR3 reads TGCGGTGCCCACTCCAGGATCGGAAACACCACATATTTT.

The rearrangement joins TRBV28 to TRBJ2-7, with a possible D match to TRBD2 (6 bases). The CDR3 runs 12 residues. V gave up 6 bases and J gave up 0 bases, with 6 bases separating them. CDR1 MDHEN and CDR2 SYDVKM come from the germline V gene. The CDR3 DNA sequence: TGTGCCAGCAGGGACTACTCCTACGAGCAGTACTTC. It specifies CASRDYSYEQYF.

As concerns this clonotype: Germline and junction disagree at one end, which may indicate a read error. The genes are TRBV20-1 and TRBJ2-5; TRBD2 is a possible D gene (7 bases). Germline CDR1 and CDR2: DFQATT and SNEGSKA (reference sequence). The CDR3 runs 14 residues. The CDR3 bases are TGCAATGCTAGAGTAGGGGGAGGGAGGGAGACCCAGTACTTC. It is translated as CNARVGGGRETQYF.

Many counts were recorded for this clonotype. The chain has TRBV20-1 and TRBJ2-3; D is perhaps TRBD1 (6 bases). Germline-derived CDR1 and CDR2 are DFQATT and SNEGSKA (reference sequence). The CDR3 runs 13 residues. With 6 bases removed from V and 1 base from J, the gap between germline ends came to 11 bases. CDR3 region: CSASKGGTDTQYF. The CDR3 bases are TGCAGTGCCAGCAAGGGGGGCACAGATACGCAGTATTTT.

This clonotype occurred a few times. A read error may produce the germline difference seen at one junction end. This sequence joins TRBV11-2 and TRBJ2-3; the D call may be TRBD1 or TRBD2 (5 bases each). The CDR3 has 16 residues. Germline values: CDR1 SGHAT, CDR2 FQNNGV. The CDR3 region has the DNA TGTGCCAGGAGCTTGTTCGGGATAGGGGTGGGAGATACGCAGTATTTT. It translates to CARSLFGIGVGDTQYF. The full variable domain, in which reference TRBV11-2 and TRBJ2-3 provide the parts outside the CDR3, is EAGVAQSPRYKIIEKRQSVAFWCNPISGHATLYWYQQILGQGPKLLIQFQNNGVVDDSQLPKDRFSAERLKGVDSTLKIQPAKLEDSAVYLCARSLFGIGVGDTQYFGPGTRLTVL.

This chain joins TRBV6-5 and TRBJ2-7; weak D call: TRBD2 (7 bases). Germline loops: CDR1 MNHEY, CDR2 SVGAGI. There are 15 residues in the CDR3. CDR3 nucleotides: TGTGCCAGCAGGGGGGGGCCAGCGACAGGCTACGAGCAGTGCGTC. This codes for CASRGGPATGYEQCV.

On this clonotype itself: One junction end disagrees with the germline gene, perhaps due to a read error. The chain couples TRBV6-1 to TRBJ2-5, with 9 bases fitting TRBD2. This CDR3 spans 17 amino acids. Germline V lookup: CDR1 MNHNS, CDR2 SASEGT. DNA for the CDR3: TGTGCCAACAGTGAAAGAGAGCCTAGCGGGAACCAAGAGACCCAGTACTTC. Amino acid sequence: CANSEREPSGNQETQYF.

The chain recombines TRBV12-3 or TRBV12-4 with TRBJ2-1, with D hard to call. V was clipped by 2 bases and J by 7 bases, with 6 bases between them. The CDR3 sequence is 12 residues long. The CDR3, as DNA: TGTGCCAGCAGTTTAATAGGGAATGAGCAGTTCTTC. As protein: CASSLIGNEQFF.

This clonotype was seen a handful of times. The CDR3, as DNA: TGTGCAAGTCGCCCCCAGCTCGGGACAGGGATACCTGGCTACACCTTC. It is translated as CASRPQLGTGIPGYTF. The chain couples TRBV12-2 to TRBJ1-2; TRBD1, as called in the table, went unchecked against the DNA. TRBV12-2 has pseudogene status. This CDR3 region has 16 residues.

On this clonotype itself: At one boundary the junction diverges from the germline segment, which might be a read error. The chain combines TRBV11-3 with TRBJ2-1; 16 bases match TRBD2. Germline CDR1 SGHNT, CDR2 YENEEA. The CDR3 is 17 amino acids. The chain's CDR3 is CASSSGLAGGSYNEQLF. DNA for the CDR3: TGTGCCAGCAGTTCGGGACTAGCGGGAGGGTCCTACAATGAGCAGCTCTTC.

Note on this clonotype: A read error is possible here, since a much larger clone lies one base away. The CDR3 protein is CASSPSGSTKNIRYF. The CDR3 bases are TGTGCCAGCAGCCCTAGCGGGAGTACCAAAAACATTCGGTACTTC. This sequence joins TRBV28 and TRBJ2-4; 10 positions agree with TRBD2. This CDR3 is built from 15 residues. Germline V lookup: CDR1 MDHEN, CDR2 SYDVKM.

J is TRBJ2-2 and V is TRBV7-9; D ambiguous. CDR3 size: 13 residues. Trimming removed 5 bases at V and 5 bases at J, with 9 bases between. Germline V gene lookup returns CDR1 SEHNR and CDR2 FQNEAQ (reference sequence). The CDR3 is CASSHPGTGELFF. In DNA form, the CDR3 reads TGTGCCAGCAGCCACCCTGGGACCGGGGAGCTGTTTTTT.

The CDR3 bases are TGTGCCTGGTCCCGGGACCGTACAGATACGCAGTATTTT. Residues: CAWSRDRTDTQYF. The chain has TRBV30 and TRBJ2-3; D is possibly TRBD1 or TRBD2 (5 bases each). V lost 5 bases and J lost 3, with 12 bases in between. This CDR3 is built from 13 residues. Looked up from germline, CDR1 is GTSNPN and CDR2 is SVGIG (reference sequence).

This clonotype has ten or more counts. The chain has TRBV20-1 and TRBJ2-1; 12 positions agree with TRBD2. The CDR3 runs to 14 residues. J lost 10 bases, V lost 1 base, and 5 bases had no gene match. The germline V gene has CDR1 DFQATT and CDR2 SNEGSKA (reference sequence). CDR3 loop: CSARGTSGMGEQFF. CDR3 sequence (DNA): TGCAGTGCTAGAGGGACTAGCGGGATGGGGGAGCAGTTCTTC.

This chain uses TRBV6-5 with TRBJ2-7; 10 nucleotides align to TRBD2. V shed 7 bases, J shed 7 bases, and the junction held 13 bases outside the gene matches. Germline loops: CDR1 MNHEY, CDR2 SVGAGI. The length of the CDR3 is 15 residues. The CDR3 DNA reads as TGTGCCAGCATGGGGGGACTAGCGCCAGGCTATGAGCAGTACGTC. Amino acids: CASMGGLAPGYEQYV.

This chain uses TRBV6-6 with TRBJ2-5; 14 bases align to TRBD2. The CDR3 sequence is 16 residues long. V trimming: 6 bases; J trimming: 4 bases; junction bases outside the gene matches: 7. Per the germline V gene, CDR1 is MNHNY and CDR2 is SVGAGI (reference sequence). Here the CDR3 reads CASSPGTSGSIETQYF. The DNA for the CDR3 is TGTGCCAGCAGCCCCGGGACTAGCGGGAGTATAGAGACCCAGTACTTC.

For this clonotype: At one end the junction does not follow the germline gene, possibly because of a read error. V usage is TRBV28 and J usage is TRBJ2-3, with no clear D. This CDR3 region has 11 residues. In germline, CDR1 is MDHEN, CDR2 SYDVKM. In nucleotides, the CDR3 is TGTGCCAGCAGTGAGCAAAGGACGCACTATTTT. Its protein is CASSEQRTHYF.

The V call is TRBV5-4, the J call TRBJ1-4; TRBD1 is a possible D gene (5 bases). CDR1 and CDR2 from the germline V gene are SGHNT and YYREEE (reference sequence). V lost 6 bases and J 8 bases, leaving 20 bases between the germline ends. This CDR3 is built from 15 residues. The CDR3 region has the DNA TGTGCCAGCAACATTGGAGGCCAGGGTGGGGAAAAACTGTTTTTT. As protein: CASNIGGQGGEKLFF.

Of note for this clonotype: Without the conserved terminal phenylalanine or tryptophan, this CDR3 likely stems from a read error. This chain's CDR3 is CASSRVAGSATVAFL. The CDR3 nucleotides read TGTGCCAGCAGCCGAGTTGCAGGGTCGGCCACTGTAGCTTTCTTA. The chain joins TRBV11-3 to TRBJ1-1; a possible D gene is TRBD1 (5 bases). Looked up from germline, CDR1 is SGHNT and CDR2 is YENEEA. The CDR3 is 15 residues long.

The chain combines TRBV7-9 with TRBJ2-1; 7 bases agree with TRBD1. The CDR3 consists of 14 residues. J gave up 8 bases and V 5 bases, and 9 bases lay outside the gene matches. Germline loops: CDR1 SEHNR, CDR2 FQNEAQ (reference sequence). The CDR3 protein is CASSPFTGEDEQFF. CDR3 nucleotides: TGTGCCAGCAGCCCCTTTACAGGGGAAGATGAGCAGTTCTTC. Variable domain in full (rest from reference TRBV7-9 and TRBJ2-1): DTGVSQNPRHKITKRGQNVTFRCDPISEHNRLYWYRQTLGQGPEFLTYFQNEAQLEKSRLLSDRFSAERPKGSFSTLEIQRTEQGDSAMYLCASSPFTGEDEQFFGPGTRLTVL.

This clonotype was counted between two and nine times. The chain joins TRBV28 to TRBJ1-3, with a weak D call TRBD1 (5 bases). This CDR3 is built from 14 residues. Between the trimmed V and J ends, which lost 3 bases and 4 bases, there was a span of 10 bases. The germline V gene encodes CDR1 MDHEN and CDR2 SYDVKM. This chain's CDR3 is CASSFRDRGNTIYF. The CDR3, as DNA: TGTGCCAGCAGTTTTAGGGACCGAGGAAACACCATATATTTT.

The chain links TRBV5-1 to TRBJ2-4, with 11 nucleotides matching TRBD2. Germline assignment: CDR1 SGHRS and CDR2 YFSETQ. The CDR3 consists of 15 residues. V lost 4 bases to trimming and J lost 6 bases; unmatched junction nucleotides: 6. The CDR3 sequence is CASSLSGTSGNIQYF. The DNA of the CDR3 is TGCGCCAGCAGCCTGTCCGGGACTAGCGGAAACATTCAGTACTTC.

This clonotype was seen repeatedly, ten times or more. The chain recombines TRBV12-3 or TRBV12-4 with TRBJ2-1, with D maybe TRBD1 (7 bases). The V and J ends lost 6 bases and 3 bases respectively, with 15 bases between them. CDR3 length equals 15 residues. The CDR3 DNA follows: TGTGCCAGCAGCCCAGGGGGGCTGGTCTACAATGAGCAGTTCTTC. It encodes CASSPGGLVYNEQFF.

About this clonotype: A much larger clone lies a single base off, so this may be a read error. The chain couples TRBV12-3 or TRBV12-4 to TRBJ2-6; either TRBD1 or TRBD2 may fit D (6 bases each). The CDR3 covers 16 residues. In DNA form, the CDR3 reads TGTGCCAACAGTTTAGATAGGGGGGCTGGGGCCAACGTCCTGACTTTC. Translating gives CANSLDRGAGANVLTF.

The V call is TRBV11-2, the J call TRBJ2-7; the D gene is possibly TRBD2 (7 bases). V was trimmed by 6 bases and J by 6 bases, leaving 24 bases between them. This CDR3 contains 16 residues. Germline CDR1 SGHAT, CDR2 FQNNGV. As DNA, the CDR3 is TGTGCCAGCAGTTTATCAGCAGGCGGGGGCCTCTCCGAGCAGTACTTC. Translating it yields CASSLSAGGGLSEQYF.

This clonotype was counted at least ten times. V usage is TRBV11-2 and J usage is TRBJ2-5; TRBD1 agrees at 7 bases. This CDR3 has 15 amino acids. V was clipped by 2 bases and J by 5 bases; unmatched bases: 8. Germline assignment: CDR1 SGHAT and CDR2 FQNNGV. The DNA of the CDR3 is TGTGCCAGCAGCTTAAGGACAGGTGATTCCGAGACCCAGTACTTC. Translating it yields CASSLRTGDSETQYF.

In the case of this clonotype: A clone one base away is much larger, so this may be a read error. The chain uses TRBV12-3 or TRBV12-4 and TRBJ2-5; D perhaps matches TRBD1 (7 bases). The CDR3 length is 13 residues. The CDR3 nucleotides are TGTGCCAGCAGTCCAAGGACAGGCGGGACCCCGTACTTC. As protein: CASSPRTGGTPYF.

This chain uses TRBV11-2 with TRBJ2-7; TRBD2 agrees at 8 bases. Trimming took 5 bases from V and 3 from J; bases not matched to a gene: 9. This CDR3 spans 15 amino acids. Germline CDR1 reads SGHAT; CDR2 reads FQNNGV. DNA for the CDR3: TGTGCCAGCAGCCCCCGACGGCTAGCGGGCTACGAGCAGTACTTC. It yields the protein CASSPRRLAGYEQYF.